This entry lists 22 T cell receptor beta chains sequenced from one sample in a study of technical replicates of blood from a handful of donors. Sequencing was performed with immunoSEQ multiplex PCR; in TCRdb, only in-frame clones are kept and a portion is missing. Among roughly 70,000 clones listed, more than 90% were seen once. The sequencing input was PBMCs. Source of these receptors: a human donor in good health. Some clones in this sample may be carry-over from other donors' samples.

The chain uses TRBV5-8 and TRBJ1-4; TRBD1 matches 9 bases. Germline-derived CDR1 and CDR2 are SGHTS and YDEGEE. The J segment lost 10 bases and the V segment lost 6 bases, leaving 7 bases of the junction unmatched. This CDR3 has 13 amino acids. The CDR3 protein is CASNTGGLGKLFF. CDR3 nucleotides: TGTGCCAGCAACACAGGGGGCCTGGGAAAACTGTTTTTT.

This clone was detected only a few times. J is TRBJ2-5 and V is TRBV11-1, with D possibly TRBD1 on 5 matching bases. Germline V gene sequence: CDR1 SGHAT, CDR2 FQDESV (reference sequence). The V end lost 5 bases, the J end lost 3 bases, and 16 bases lay between the germline ends. The CDR3 is made up of 15 amino acids. CDR3 coding DNA: TGTGCCAGCAGCCTAACGAAGGGGTGGAAAGAGACCCAGTACTTC. Translating it yields CASSLTKGWKETQYF.

The genes are TRBV2 and TRBJ2-1; TRBD2 aligns across 9 bases. The junction had 6 bases not matched to a gene; V was cut back by 10 bases and J by 2 bases. This CDR3 is built from 14 residues. Germline CDR1 and CDR2: SNHLY and FYNNEI. The CDR3 DNA is TGTGCCATCTTTCTAGCGGGGCCCTACAATGAGCAGTTCTTC. It codes for CAIFLAGPYNEQFF.

This clone was counted at least ten times. V is TRBV5-6 and J is TRBJ2-3, with 7 nucleotides matching TRBD2. The CDR3 covers 16 residues. V shed 1 base and J 2 bases; nucleotides not matched to a gene: 7. CDR1 SGHDT and CDR2 YYEEEE come from the germline V gene. The CDR3 DNA follows: TGTGCCAGCAGCTTGCAAGCGGGGACCCTCACAGATACGCAGTATTTT. This encodes CASSLQAGTLTDTQYF.

In the case of this clone: Other nucleotide sequences from this sample produce the same CDR3. The J gene is TRBJ1-2, the V gene TRBV19; D is unresolved. CDR1 LNHDA and CDR2 SQIVND come from the germline V gene (reference sequence). CDR3 length: 11 amino acids. V was pared by 6 bases and J by 2 bases, with 4 bases between. CDR3 sequence: CASSLNYGYTF. The CDR3 bases are TGTGCCAGTAGCCTAAACTATGGCTACACCTTC.

The J gene is TRBJ1-5, the V gene TRBV6-1, with a weak D call TRBD1 (5 bases). CDR1 and CDR2 (germline): MNHNS, SASEGT. The CDR3 extends over 16 amino acids. Trimming pared 2 bases from V and 1 base from J, leaving 12 bases between. The CDR3 sequence: CASSENGGASNQPQHF. CDR3 in DNA: TGTGCCAGCAGTGAAAACGGAGGGGCGAGCAATCAGCCCCAGCATTTT.

This chain links TRBV7-9 with TRBJ2-2, with 10 bases matching TRBD2. The J segment lost 4 bases and the V segment lost 4 bases, leaving 3 bases of the junction unmatched. The germline CDR1 and CDR2 sequences are SEHNR and FQNEAQ (reference sequence). The CDR3 consists of 15 residues. DNA for the CDR3: TGTGCCAGCAGCTCCGGACTAGCGGTCACCGGGGAGCTGTTTTTT. This encodes CASSSGLAVTGELFF.

The V gene is TRBV7-8, the J gene TRBJ2-2; D might be TRBD2 (6 bases). Germline lookup yields CDR1 SGHVS and CDR2 FQNEAQ. The V end lost 2 bases, the J end lost 0 bases, and 10 bases lay between the germline ends. CDR3 size: 16 residues. In DNA, the CDR3 is TGTGCCAGCAGCTTACGTGCGGGGACGAACACCGGGGAGCTGTTTTTT. Amino acid sequence: CASSLRAGTNTGELFF.

This sequence joins TRBV18 and TRBJ1-5, with 7 bases matching TRBD1. This CDR3 has 15 residues. Germline-derived CDR1 and CDR2 are KGHSH and LQKENI. V dropped 6 bases and J dropped 0; count of bases not matched to a gene: 5. CDR3 amino acids: CASSPGTVSNQPQHF. CDR3 nucleotides: TGTGCCAGCTCCCCAGGGACAGTTAGCAATCAGCCCCAGCATTTT.

V gene TRBV4-3 combines with J gene TRBJ2-7; 7 nucleotides line up with TRBD1. Germline V CDR1 and CDR2: LGHNA, YSLEER. J gave up 2 bases and V 1 base, and 11 bases lay outside the gene matches. The CDR3 loop spans 17 amino acids. CDR3 DNA: TGCGCCAGCAGCCAAGGGCGCCACGGGACAGCCACCTACGAGCAGTACTTC. Protein: CASSQGRHGTATYEQYF.

This chain uses TRBV18 with TRBJ2-5; D is perhaps TRBD2 (6 bases). Trimming left V 3 bases short and J 2 bases short, with 7 bases between. This CDR3 has 13 residues. Germline-derived CDR1 and CDR2 are KGHSH and LQKENI. The CDR3 is CASSPGLQETQYF. The CDR3 nucleotides read TGTGCCAGCTCACCGGGACTGCAAGAGACCCAGTACTTC.

The rearrangement uses TRBV7-2 and TRBJ2-1; D gene unclear. This CDR3 has 14 residues. Germline loops: CDR1 SGHTA, CDR2 FQGNSA. Trimming cost V 1 base and J 9 bases, with 13 bases left between them. The CDR3: CASSLERLAVEQFF. The CDR3 nucleotides are TGTGCCAGCAGCTTAGAGAGGTTGGCGGTTGAGCAGTTCTTC.

This chain connects TRBV5-3 to TRBJ2-3; D is unclear. TRBV5-3 is an open reading frame, and its role is uncertain. V dropped 4 bases and J dropped 0 bases, with 15 bases sitting between them. The CDR3 extends over 16 amino acids. The CDR3 loop reads CARSTRSLLSTDTQYF. CDR3 DNA sequence: TGTGCCAGAAGCACCCGGTCACTACTTAGCACAGATACGCAGTATTTT.

CDR3 sequence: CASSPGQNYGYTF. CDR3 nucleotide sequence: TGCGCCAGCAGCCCGGGACAGAACTATGGCTACACCTTC. The genes are TRBV4-3 and TRBJ1-2, with TRBD1 matching 7 bases. The CDR3 is 13 amino acids. Germline trimming cut 4 bases from V and 2 bases from J; bases unmatched to any gene: 1. In germline, CDR1 is LGHNA, CDR2 YSLEER.

V is TRBV2 and J is TRBJ1-6, with D uncertain. The ends were cut back, 7 bases at V and 9 bases at J, with 13 bases in the middle. Per germline, CDR1 SNHLY and CDR2 FYNNEI. This CDR3 spans 13 amino acids. The CDR3 bases are TGTGCCAGCAAAAAAAGTAGTGGTTCACCCCTCCACTTT. It codes for CASKKSSGSPLHF.

This CDR3 reads CASSLRTFHSPLHF. In DNA form, the CDR3 reads TGTGCCAGCAGTTTAAGGACATTTCATTCACCCCTCCACTTT. The chain employs TRBV28 and TRBJ1-6, with D possibly TRBD1 on 5 matching bases. CDR3 length: 14 amino acids. Looked up from germline, CDR1 is MDHEN and CDR2 is SYDVKM. V was clipped by 2 bases and J by 8 bases, with 10 bases between them.

The chain joins TRBV7-7 to TRBJ1-2; D gene uncertain. There are 11 residues in the CDR3. Trimming shortened V by 5 bases and J by 8 bases, and 9 bases separated the two germline ends. Germline CDR1 is SSHAT and CDR2 is FNYEAQ (reference sequence). The CDR3 loop is CASSKEIGYTF. The CDR3 coding sequence is TGTGCCAGCAGCAAGGAGATCGGCTACACCTTC.

This chain links TRBV7-6 with TRBJ2-5, with TRBD2 matching over 8 bases. Germline V CDR1 and CDR2: SGHVS, FNYEAQ. V shed 2 bases, J shed 3 bases, and the junction held 8 bases outside the gene matches. The CDR3 has 16 amino acids. The chain's CDR3 is CASSLSREVNKETQYF. The DNA of the CDR3 is TGTGCCAGCAGCTTATCGCGGGAGGTCAATAAAGAGACCCAGTACTTC.

The chain joins TRBV6-4 to TRBJ2-5, with D unresolved. Trimming took 2 bases from V and 7 from J, leaving 17 bases between them. The germline gives CDR1 MRHNA, CDR2 SNTAGT. The CDR3 is made up of 15 amino acids. CDR3 protein: CASSDTLGGSGTQYF. Here the CDR3 DNA reads TGTGCCAGCAGTGACACTCTCGGTGGTTCCGGGACCCAGTACTTC.

The genes are TRBV6-1 and TRBJ2-1; 10 nucleotides align to TRBD2. The germline V gene has CDR1 MNHNS and CDR2 SASEGT. This CDR3 has 15 residues. Trimming cost V 5 bases and J 2 bases; bases outside gene matches: 3. CDR3 region: CASSRTSGPYNEQFF. The DNA of the CDR3 is TGTGCCAGCAGTCGGACTAGCGGACCCTACAATGAGCAGTTCTTC.

V and J are TRBV2 and TRBJ1-5, with 9 nucleotides matching TRBD1. J lost 5 bases, V lost 5 bases, and 7 bases had no gene match. Germline values: CDR1 SNHLY, CDR2 FYNNEI. The CDR3 extends over 15 amino acids. As DNA, the CDR3 is TGTGCCAGCAGTATACTACAGGGGGCATATCAGCCCCAGCATTTT. Its translation is CASSILQGAYQPQHF.

This chain connects TRBV20-1 to TRBJ2-1, with D perhaps matching TRBD2 (5 bases). The CDR3 has 11 residues. Trimming took off 0 bases at V and 16 bases at J, with 13 bases between the two ends. Germline CDR1 is DFQATT and CDR2 is SNEGSKA (reference sequence). CDR3 sequence: CSARDRGWEFF. The CDR3 DNA follows: TGCAGTGCTAGAGACCGAGGGTGGGAATTCTTC.